The 23 T cell receptor beta chains below come from one sample, sequenced in a study of OX40 agonist ivuxolimab in advanced cancers. The table came from immunoSEQ multiplex PCR; TCRdb's copy has only in-frame clones and leaves some out. The sample has roughly 45,000 clones, about 81% seen once. The material sequenced was CD4+ or CD8+ T cells sorted from blood, taken in a trial of the OX40 agonist ivuxolimab. The source is an adult with an advanced solid tumor such as melanoma, head and neck, liver or kidney cancer.

The rearrangement joins TRBV10-2 to TRBJ2-7; D is uncertain. Germline V lookup: CDR1 WSHSY, CDR2 SAAADI. The CDR3 extends over 12 amino acids. V lost 2 bases and J lost 4, with 6 bases in between. CDR3 nucleotides: TGCGCCAGCAGTGAGCCCGGGTACGAGCAGTACTTC. Translating gives CASSEPGYEQYF.

The rearrangement joins TRBV18 to TRBJ1-1; D perhaps matches TRBD1 (5 bases). Germline V lookup: CDR1 KGHSH, CDR2 LQKENI. V was clipped by 4 bases and J by 4 bases, with 25 bases between them. This CDR3 is built from 18 residues. The CDR3 coding sequence is TGTGCCAGCTCACGTAGTTCCTGGGACGCAGTAAAAGGCACTGAAGCTTTCTTT. This gives the protein CASSRSSWDAVKGTEAFF.

The genes are TRBV18 and TRBJ1-5, with 7 bases matching TRBD1. The CDR3 spans 16 residues. Germline-derived CDR1 and CDR2 are KGHSH and LQKENI. Trimming at V came to 4 bases and at J to 1 base, leaving 7 bases not matched to a gene. The CDR3 sequence: CASSLDRPGSNQPQHF. CDR3 bases: TGTGCCAGCTCACTGGACAGGCCAGGGAGCAATCAGCCCCAGCATTTT.

This chain uses TRBV18 with TRBJ2-3, with a weak D call TRBD2 (5 bases). In germline, CDR1 is KGHSH, CDR2 LQKENI. Deletions cut 4 bases from V and 2 bases from J, with 10 bases between. This CDR3 is built from 14 residues. For the CDR3, the DNA is TGTGCCAGCTCACAGGACTCCGACACAGATACGCAGTATTTT. This gives the protein CASSQDSDTDTQYF. The full variable domain, completed using reference TRBV18 and TRBJ2-3, is NAGVMQNPRHLVRRRGQEARLRCSPMKGHSHVYWYRQLPEEGLKFMVYLQKENIIDESGMPKERFSAEFPKEGPSILRIQQVVRGDSAAYFCASSQDSDTDTQYFGPGTRLTVL.

Concerning this clone itself: This same CDR3 is encoded by further DNA sequences in the sample. The chain uses TRBV27 and TRBJ2-7; possible D gene TRBD2, 5 bases. The V end lost 5 bases, the J end lost 3 bases, and 5 bases lay between the germline ends. Germline-derived CDR1 and CDR2 are MNHEY and SMNVEV (reference sequence). The CDR3 is made up of 11 amino acids. The CDR3 reads CASSRGYEQYF. DNA of the CDR3: TGTGCCAGCAGTCGGGGCTACGAGCAGTACTTC.

This chain uses TRBV5-4 with TRBJ2-1, with 15 bases matching TRBD2. The germline CDR1 and CDR2 sequences are SGHNT and YYREEE (reference sequence). After removal of 1 base from V and 1 base from J, the junction contained 3 bases not matched to a gene. The CDR3 length is 18 residues. The CDR3 coding sequence is TGTGCCAGCAGCTTGAGGACTAGCGGGAGGGGTTCCTACAATGAGCAGTTCTTC. Amino acids: CASSLRTSGRGSYNEQFF.

The chain links TRBV5-4 to TRBJ2-1; a weak D match, TRBD1 (5 bases). This CDR3 is 15 amino acids long. V was clipped by 0 bases and J by 7 bases, with 14 bases between them. Per the germline V gene, CDR1 is SGHNT and CDR2 is YYREEE (reference sequence). Here the CDR3 DNA reads TGTGCCAGCAGCTTGGTTTTTGGGGCGGCGAATGAGCAGTTCTTC. This sequence encodes CASSLVFGAANEQFF.

J is TRBJ1-3 and V is TRBV2; D might be TRBD1 (5 bases). V shed 6 bases and J shed 5 bases, with 14 bases lying between them. The CDR3 totals 14 residues. CDR1 is SNHLY, CDR2 FYNNEI, per germline. CDR3 nucleotides: TGTGCCAGCAGCCCGGGGGTGACGCGAAACACCATATATTTT. Its protein is CASSPGVTRNTIYF.

The genes are TRBV6-5 and TRBJ1-5; possibly TRBD1 for D (6 bases). This CDR3 spans 15 amino acids. V lost 2 bases, J lost 0 bases, and 8 bases lay in between. Germline CDR1 reads MNHEY; CDR2 reads SVGAGI. The CDR3 here is CASSYKTGSNQPQHF. The CDR3 DNA sequence: TGTGCCAGCAGTTACAAGACAGGTAGCAATCAGCCCCAGCATTTT.

The chain joins TRBV12-5 to TRBJ2-5; 9 bases are shared with TRBD2. V shed 6 bases, J shed 5 bases, and the junction held 7 bases outside the gene matches. Germline CDR1 and CDR2: LGHNT and FRNRAP. The length of the CDR3 is 14 residues. DNA for the CDR3: TGTGCTAGTGGCCAGGGACTAGCATTGGAGACCCAGTACTTC. Translating it yields CASGQGLALETQYF.

The chain has TRBV4-2 and TRBJ1-1, with no clear D. Germline CDR1 is LGHNA and CDR2 is YNFKEQ. The CDR3 totals 16 residues. The V gene lost 0 bases and the J gene lost 0 bases, with 11 bases spanning the gap. CDR3: CASSQDPIRVNTEAFF. The CDR3 DNA reads as TGTGCCAGCAGCCAAGACCCAATACGGGTGAACACTGAAGCTTTCTTT.

J is TRBJ1-3 and V is TRBV7-2; D uncertain. The CDR3 is 14 amino acids. With 3 bases removed from V and 3 bases from J, the gap between germline ends came to 9 bases. CDR1 and CDR2 (germline): SGHTA, FQGNSA. The CDR3 region is CASSLGSRGNTIYF. CDR3 DNA sequence: TGTGCCAGCAGCTTGGGCAGTCGTGGAAACACCATATATTTT.

The rearrangement links TRBV29-1 to TRBJ2-3; D call uncertain. V lost 4 bases and J 4 bases, leaving 9 bases between the germline ends. This CDR3 is built from 12 residues. Germline V lookup: CDR1 SQVTM, CDR2 ANQGSEA. The CDR3 DNA reads as TGCAGCGTTGTTGAGAGCGCAGATACGCAGTATTTT. It codes for CSVVESADTQYF.

For the CDR3, the DNA is TGTGCCAGCAGACGGGACAGCCCCCAAGAGACCCAGTACTTC. Encoded protein: CASRRDSPQETQYF. The V and J genes are TRBV5-4 and TRBJ2-5, with 7 bases that match TRBD1. The CDR3 spans 14 residues. CDR1 is SGHNT, CDR2 YYREEE, per germline (reference sequence). The J segment lost 1 base and the V segment lost 5 bases, leaving 5 bases of the junction unmatched.

The chain recombines TRBV5-4 with TRBJ1-4; D gene unclear. Germline assignment: CDR1 SGHNT and CDR2 YYREEE (reference sequence). V lost 4 bases and J lost 0, with 13 bases in between. The CDR3 spans 16 residues. As DNA, the CDR3 is TGTGCCAGCAGCATCGGGCCTCTTCCAACTAATGAAAAACTGTTTTTT. It is translated as CASSIGPLPTNEKLFF.

V usage is TRBV9 and J usage is TRBJ2-3; perhaps TRBD1 as D (6 bases). Trimming pared 7 bases from V and 0 bases from J, leaving 9 bases between. The CDR3 totals 13 residues. Germline CDR1 and CDR2: SGDLS and YYNGEE. The CDR3 spells CASAQGSTDTQYF. The CDR3 DNA follows: TGTGCCAGCGCTCAGGGGAGCACAGATACGCAGTATTTT. The variable domain in full, with the rest retrieved from reference TRBV9 and TRBJ2-3, is DSGVTQTPKHLITATGQRVTLRCSPRSGDLSVYWYQQSLDQGLQFLIQYYNGEERAKGNILERFSAQQFPDLHSELNLSSLELGDSALYFCASAQGSTDTQYFGPGTRLTVL.

CDR3 loop: CASSYGQGASYEQYF. The DNA for the CDR3 is TGTGCCAGCAGCTACGGACAGGGGGCCTCCTACGAGCAGTACTTC. The chain employs TRBV7-9 and TRBJ2-7; 11 nucleotides align to TRBD1. Germline trimming cut 4 bases from V and 0 bases from J; bases unmatched to any gene: 2. The CDR3 has 15 amino acids. Germline V lookup: CDR1 SEHNR, CDR2 FQNEAQ (reference sequence).

CDR3 region: CASSLGLAGEVYNEQFF. CDR3 DNA sequence: TGCGCCAGCAGCTTGGGACTAGCGGGAGAGGTCTACAATGAGCAGTTCTTC. V is TRBV5-1 and J is TRBJ2-1; 12 nucleotides line up with TRBD2. The CDR3 length is 17 residues. The J segment lost 3 bases and the V segment lost 0 bases, leaving 4 bases of the junction unmatched. Germline CDR1 SGHRS, CDR2 YFSETQ.

The rearrangement uses TRBV6-5 and TRBJ1-1, with D possibly matching TRBD1 (6 bases). The CDR3 is 15 amino acids. The V and J ends lost 5 bases and 0 bases respectively, with 13 bases between them. Germline CDR1 is MNHEY and CDR2 is SVGAGI. The CDR3: CASSGPGHMNTEAFF. The CDR3 DNA reads as TGTGCCAGCAGTGGGCCGGGACACATGAACACTGAAGCTTTCTTT.

V usage is TRBV9 and J usage is TRBJ2-7; maybe TRBD2 (6 bases). In germline, CDR1 is SGDLS, CDR2 YYNGEE. Between the trimmed V and J ends, which lost 4 bases and 0 bases, there was a span of 14 bases. The CDR3 consists of 15 residues. CDR3 region: CASSPSLGGSYEQYF. CDR3 coding DNA: TGTGCCAGCAGCCCCTCCCTCGGGGGCTCCTACGAGCAGTACTTC.

The chain joins TRBV12-5 to TRBJ2-7; D is uncertain. The CDR3 runs to 12 residues. The V and J ends lost 5 bases and 4 bases respectively, with 9 bases between them. Per germline, CDR1 LGHNT and CDR2 FRNRAP. CDR3 DNA: TGTGCTAGTGGTCCGTTCCTTTACGAGCAGTACTTC. It encodes CASGPFLYEQYF.

The chain combines TRBV5-5 with TRBJ2-3; D gene uncertain. V dropped 1 base and J dropped 1 base, with 7 bases sitting between them. In germline, CDR1 is SGHKS, CDR2 YYEKEE (reference sequence). The length of the CDR3 is 14 residues. DNA of the CDR3: TGTGCCAGCAGCTTGAGGAGCGGCACAGATACGCAGTATTTT. Translation gives CASSLRSGTDTQYF.

V and J are TRBV4-3 and TRBJ2-7; tentative D call: TRBD2 (5 bases). This CDR3 is built from 15 residues. Germline V CDR1 and CDR2: LGHNA, YSLEER. The V and J ends lost 4 bases and 4 bases respectively, with 17 bases between them. CDR3 amino acids: CASSPGRGEKYEQYF. CDR3 DNA sequence: TGCGCCAGCAGCCCTGGACGGGGAGAGAAGTACGAGCAGTACTTC.